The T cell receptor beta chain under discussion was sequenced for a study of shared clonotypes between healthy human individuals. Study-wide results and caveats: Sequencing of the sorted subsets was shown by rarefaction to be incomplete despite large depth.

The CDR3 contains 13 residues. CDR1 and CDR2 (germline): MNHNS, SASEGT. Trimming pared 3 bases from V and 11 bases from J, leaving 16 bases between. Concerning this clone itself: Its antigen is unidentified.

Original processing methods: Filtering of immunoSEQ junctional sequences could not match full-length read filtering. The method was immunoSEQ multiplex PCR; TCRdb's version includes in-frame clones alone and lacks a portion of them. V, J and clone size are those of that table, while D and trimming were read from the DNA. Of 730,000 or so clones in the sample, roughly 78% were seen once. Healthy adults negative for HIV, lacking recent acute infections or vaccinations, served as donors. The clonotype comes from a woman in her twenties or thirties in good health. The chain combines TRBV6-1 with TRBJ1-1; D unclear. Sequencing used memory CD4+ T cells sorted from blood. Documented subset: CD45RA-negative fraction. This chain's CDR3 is CASSDNVVPGAFF. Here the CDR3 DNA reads TGTGCCAGCAGTGACAATGTAGTCCCGGGGGCTTTCTTT.